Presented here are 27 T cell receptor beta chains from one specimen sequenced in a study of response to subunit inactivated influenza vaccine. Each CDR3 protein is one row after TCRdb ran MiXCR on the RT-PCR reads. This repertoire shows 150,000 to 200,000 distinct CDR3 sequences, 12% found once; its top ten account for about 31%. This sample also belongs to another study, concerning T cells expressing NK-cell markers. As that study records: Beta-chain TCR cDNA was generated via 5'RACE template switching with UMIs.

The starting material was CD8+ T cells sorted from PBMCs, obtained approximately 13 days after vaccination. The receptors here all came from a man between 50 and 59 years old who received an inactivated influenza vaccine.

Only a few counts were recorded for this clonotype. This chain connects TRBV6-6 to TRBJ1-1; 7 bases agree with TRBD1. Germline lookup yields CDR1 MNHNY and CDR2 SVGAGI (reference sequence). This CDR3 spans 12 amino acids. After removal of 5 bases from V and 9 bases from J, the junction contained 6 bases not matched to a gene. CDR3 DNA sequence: TGTGCCAGCAGTCCGGGACAGACTAAAGCTTTCTTT. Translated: CASSPGQTKAFF.

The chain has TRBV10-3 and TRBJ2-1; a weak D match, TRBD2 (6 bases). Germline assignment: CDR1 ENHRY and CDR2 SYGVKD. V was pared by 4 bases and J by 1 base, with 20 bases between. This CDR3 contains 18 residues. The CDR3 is CAISGGAGVAGSYNEQFF. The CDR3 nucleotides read TGTGCCATCAGTGGGGGAGCTGGGGTTGCGGGGTCCTACAATGAGCAGTTCTTC.

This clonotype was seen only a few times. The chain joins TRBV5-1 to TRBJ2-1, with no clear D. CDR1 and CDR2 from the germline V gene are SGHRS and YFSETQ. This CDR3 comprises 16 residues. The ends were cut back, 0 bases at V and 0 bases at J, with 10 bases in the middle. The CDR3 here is CASSLVGVISYNEQFF. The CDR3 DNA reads TGCGCCAGCAGCTTGGTTGGGGTTATCTCCTACAATGAGCAGTTCTTC.

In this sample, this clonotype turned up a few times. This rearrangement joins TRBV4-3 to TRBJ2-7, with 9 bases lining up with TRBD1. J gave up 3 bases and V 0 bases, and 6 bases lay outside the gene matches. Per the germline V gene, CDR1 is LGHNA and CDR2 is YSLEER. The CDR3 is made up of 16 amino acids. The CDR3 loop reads CASSQEHGQGNYEQYF. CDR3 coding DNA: TGCGCCAGCAGCCAAGAACACGGACAGGGGAACTACGAGCAGTACTTC.

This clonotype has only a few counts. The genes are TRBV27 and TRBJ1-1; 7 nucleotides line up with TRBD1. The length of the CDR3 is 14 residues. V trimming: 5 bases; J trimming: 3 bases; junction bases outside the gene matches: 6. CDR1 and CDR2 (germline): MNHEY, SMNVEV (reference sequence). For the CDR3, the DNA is TGTGCCAGCAGTCCCCAGGGGGACCACACTGAAGCTTTCTTT. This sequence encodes CASSPQGDHTEAFF.

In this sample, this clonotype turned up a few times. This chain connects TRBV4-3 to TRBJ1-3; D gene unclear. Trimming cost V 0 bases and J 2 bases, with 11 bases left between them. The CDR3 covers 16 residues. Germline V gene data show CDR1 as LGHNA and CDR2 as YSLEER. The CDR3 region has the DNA TGCGCCAGCAGCCAAGATAGTGGAGGGACTGGAAACACCATATATTTT. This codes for CASSQDSGGTGNTIYF.

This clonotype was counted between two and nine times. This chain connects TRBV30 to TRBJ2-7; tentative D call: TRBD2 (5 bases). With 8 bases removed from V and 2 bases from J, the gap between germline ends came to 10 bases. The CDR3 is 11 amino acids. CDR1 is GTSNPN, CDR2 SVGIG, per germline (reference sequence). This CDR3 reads CALGSPYEQYF. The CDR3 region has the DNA TGTGCCCTAGGGAGTCCCTACGAGCAGTACTTC.

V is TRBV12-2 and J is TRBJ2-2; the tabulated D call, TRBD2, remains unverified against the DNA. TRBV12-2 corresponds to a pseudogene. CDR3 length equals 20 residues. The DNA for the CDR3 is TGTGCAAGTCGCTTAGCGGCAGGGACTAGCGAGAAACGTGGGGCCGGGGAGCTGTTTTTT. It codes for CASRLAAGTSEKRGAGELFF.

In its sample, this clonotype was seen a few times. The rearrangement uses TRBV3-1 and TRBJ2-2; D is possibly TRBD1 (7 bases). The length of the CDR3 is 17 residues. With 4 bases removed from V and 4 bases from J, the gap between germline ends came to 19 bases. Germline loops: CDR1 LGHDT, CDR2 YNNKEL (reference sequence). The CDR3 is CASSPPRAGGLTGELFF. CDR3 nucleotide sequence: TGTGCCAGCAGCCCCCCGAGGGCAGGGGGACTCACCGGGGAGCTGTTTTTT.

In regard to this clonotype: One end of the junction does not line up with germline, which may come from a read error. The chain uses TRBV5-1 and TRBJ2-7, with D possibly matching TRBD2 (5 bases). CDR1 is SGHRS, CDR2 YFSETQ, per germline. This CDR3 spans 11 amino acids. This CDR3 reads CASSEGNEHYF. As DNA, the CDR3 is TGCGCCAGCAGCGAGGGTAACGAGCATTACTTC.

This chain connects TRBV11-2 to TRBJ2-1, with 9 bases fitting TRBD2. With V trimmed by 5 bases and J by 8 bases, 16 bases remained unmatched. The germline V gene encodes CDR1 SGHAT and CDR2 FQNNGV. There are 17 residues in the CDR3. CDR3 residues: CASSAAPGLAPPDEQFF. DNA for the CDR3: TGTGCCAGCAGCGCTGCGCCGGGACTAGCCCCACCCGATGAGCAGTTCTTC. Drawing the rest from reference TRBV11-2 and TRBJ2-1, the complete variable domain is EAGVAQSPRYKIIEKRQSVAFWCNPISGHATLYWYQQILGQGPKLLIQFQNNGVVDDSQLPKDRFSAERLKGVDSTLKIQPAKLEDSAVYLCASSAAPGLAPPDEQFFGPGTRLTVL.

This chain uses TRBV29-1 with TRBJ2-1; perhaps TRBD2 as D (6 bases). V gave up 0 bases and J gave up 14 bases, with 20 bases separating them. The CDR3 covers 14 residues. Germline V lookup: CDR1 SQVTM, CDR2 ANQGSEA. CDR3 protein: CSVEEGVRMGGKFF. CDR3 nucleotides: TGCAGCGTTGAAGAAGGAGTTAGAATGGGGGGAAAGTTCTTC.

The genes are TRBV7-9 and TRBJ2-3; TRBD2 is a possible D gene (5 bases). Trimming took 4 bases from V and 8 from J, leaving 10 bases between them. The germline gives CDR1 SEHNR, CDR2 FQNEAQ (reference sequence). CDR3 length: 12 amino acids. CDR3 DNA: TGTGCCAGCAGCTCTGGACGGGGTACGCAGTATTTT. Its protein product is CASSSGRGTQYF.

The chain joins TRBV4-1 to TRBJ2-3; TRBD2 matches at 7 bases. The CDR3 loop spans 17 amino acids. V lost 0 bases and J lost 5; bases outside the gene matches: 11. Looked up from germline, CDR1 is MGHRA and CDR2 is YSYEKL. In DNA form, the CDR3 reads TGCGCCAGCAGCCAAGAATTGTCTGCGGTAGCGGGAGATACGCAGTATTTT. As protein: CASSQELSAVAGDTQYF.

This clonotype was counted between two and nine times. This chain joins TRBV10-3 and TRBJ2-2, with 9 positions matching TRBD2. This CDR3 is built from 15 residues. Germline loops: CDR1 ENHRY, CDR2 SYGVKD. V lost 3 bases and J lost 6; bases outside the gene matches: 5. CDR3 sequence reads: CAISESREGPGELFF. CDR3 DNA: TGTGCCATCAGTGAATCGCGGGAGGGCCCCGGGGAGCTGTTTTTT.

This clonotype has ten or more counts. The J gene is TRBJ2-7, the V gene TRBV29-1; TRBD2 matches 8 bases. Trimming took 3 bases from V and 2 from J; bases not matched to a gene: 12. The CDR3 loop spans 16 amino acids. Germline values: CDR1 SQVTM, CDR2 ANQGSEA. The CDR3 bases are TGCAGCGTTGAGATGGGACTTGCGGGAGGACCCTACGAGCAGTACTTC. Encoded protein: CSVEMGLAGGPYEQYF.

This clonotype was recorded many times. The CDR3 nucleotides read TGCAGCGTCCCCGGGGAGGGCGGTTCACCCCTCCACTTT. It encodes CSVPGEGGSPLHF. The chain employs TRBV29-1 and TRBJ1-6, with D uncertain. CDR3 length: 13 amino acids. V was clipped by 6 bases and J by 9 bases, with 15 bases between them. Germline values: CDR1 SQVTM, CDR2 ANQGSEA.

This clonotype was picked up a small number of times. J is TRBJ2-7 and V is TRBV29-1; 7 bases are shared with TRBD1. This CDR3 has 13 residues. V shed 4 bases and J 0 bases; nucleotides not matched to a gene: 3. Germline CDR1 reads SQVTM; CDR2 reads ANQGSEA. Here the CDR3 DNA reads TGCAGCGTTGCCGACAGGGACTCCTACGAGCAGTACTTC. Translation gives CSVADRDSYEQYF.

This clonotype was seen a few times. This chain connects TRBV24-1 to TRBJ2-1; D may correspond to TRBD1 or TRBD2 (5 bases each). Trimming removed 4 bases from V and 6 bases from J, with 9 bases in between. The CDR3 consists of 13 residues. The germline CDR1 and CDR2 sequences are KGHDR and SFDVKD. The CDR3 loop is CATSEGTVNEQFF. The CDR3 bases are TGTGCCACCAGTGAAGGGACGGTCAATGAGCAGTTCTTC.

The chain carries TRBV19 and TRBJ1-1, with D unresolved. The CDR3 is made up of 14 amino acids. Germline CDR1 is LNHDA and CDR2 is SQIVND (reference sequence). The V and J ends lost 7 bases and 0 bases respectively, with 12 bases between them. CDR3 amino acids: CASKDGFMNTEAFF. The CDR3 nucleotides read TGTGCCAGTAAGGACGGATTCATGAACACTGAAGCTTTCTTT.

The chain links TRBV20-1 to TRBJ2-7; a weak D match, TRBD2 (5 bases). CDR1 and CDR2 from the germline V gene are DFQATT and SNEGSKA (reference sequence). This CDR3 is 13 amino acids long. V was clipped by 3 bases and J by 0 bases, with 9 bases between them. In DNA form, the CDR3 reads TGCAGTGCTAGGGAGGCAGCCTCCTACGAGCAGTACTTC. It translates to CSAREAASYEQYF.

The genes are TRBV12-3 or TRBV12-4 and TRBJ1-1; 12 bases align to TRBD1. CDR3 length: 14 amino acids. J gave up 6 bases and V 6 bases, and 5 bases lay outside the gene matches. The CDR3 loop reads CASRSGTGGPEAFF. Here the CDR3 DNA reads TGTGCCAGCAGGTCCGGGACAGGGGGCCCTGAAGCTTTCTTT.

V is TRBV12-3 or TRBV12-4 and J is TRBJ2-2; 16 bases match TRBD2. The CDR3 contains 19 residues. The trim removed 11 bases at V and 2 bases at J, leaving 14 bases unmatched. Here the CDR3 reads CAFSPGTSGRASNTGELFF. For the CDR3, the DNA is TGTGCCTTCAGTCCCGGGACTAGCGGGAGGGCCAGTAACACCGGGGAGCTGTTTTTT.

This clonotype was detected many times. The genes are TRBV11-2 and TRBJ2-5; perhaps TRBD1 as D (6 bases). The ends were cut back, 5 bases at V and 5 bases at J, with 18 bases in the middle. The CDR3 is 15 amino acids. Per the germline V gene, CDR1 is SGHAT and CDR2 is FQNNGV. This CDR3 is CASSHSQGVLETQYF. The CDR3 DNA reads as TGTGCCAGCAGCCACTCACAGGGAGTATTGGAGACCCAGTACTTC.

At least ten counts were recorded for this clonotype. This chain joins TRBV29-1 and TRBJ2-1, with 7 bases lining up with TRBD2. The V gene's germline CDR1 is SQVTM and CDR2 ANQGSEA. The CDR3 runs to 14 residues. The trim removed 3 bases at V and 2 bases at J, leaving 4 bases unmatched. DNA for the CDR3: TGCAGCGTTGACGGCGGGAGCACCTACAATGAGCAGTTCTTC. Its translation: CSVDGGSTYNEQFF.

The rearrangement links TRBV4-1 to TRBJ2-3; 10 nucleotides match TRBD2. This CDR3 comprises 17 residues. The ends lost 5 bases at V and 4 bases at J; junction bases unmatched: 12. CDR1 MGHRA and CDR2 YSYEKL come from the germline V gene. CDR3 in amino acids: CASSLTPLAGVADTQYF. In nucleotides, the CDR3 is TGCGCCAGCAGCTTAACGCCGCTAGCGGGAGTCGCAGATACGCAGTATTTT.

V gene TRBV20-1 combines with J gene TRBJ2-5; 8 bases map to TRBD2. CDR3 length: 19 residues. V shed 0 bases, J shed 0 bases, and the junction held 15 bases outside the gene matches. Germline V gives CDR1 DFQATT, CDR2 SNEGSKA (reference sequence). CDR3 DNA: TGCAGTGCTAGAGATCACGGGAGCGGGGGTGCCCGGTACCAAGAGACCCAGTACTTC. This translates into CSARDHGSGGARYQETQYF.